This entry lists 14 T cell receptor beta chains sequenced from one sample in a study of regulatory T cells in long-lasting Graves disease. Sample time point: newly diagnosed GD, antithyroid drugs for less than 3 months. There was RNA extracted from PBMCs, and the TCR library was made from it. Researchers made TCR beta libraries by using iRepertoire HTBI primers and running Arm-PCR on CDR3 regions. TCRdb reprocessed the multiplex PCR reads via MiXCR and lists one record per CDR3 protein. The table lists 400,000 to 500,000 distinct CDR3 sequences, 12% to 15% of them singletons. The sample was also linked to a second study, of T cells in Graves' hyperthyroidism and ophthalmopathy.

The sequenced sample was peripheral blood mononuclear cells (PBMCs), obtained at new diagnosis, from a patient treated with antithyroid drugs. All receptors come from a woman between 50 and 59 years old with Graves disease.

This clonotype turned up a few times. The V call is TRBV25-1, the J call TRBJ2-7, with 11 bases that match TRBD1. Germline V CDR1 and CDR2: MGHDK, SYGVNS. The CDR3 has 15 amino acids. Trimming removed 4 bases from V and 2 bases from J; junction bases left unmatched: 4. The CDR3 nucleotides read TGTGCCAGCAGTGGGGGACAGGGGGGCCCCTACGAGCAGTACTTC. Its translation is CASSGGQGGPYEQYF.

The chain couples TRBV6-4 to TRBJ2-3; 8 bases match TRBD2. The V gene end was trimmed by 10 bases and the J gene end by 1 base; junction bases not matched to a gene: 7. The CDR3 has 14 residues. Germline lookup yields CDR1 MRHNA and CDR2 SNTAGT. The CDR3 reads CAIPSGSGTDTQYF. Written as DNA, the CDR3 is TGTGCCATTCCGAGCGGGAGCGGCACAGATACGCAGTATTTT.

In its sample, this clonotype was seen a few times. This chain links TRBV4-1 with TRBJ1-5; the D is unclear. This CDR3 contains 14 residues. V was trimmed by 0 bases and J by 5 bases, leaving 8 bases between them. Germline CDR1 and CDR2: MGHRA and YSYEKL. The CDR3 protein is CASSQDHWDQPQHF. DNA for the CDR3: TGCGCCAGCAGCCAAGATCACTGGGATCAGCCCCAGCATTTT.

This clonotype was counted many times. V is TRBV5-1 and J is TRBJ2-3; 10 nucleotides align to TRBD2. The ends lost 0 bases at V and 5 bases at J; junction bases unmatched: 9. This CDR3 is built from 17 residues. The germline gives CDR1 SGHRS, CDR2 YFSETQ. The CDR3 sequence: CASSLVLLAGGGDTQYF. The DNA of the CDR3 is TGCGCCAGCAGCTTGGTTCTATTAGCGGGAGGAGGAGATACGCAGTATTTT.

J is TRBJ1-6 and V is TRBV12-3 or TRBV12-4; no definite D call. This CDR3 comprises 15 residues. V was trimmed by 6 bases and J by 8 bases, leaving 17 bases between them. The CDR3 bases are TGTGCCAGCAGCCCGACGGGCACCACCGATTCACCCCTCCACTTT. Amino acid sequence: CASSPTGTTDSPLHF.

This clonotype was counted many times. The rearrangement joins TRBV2 to TRBJ1-5, with unresolved D. The CDR3 runs to 13 residues. The V and J ends lost 6 bases and 3 bases respectively, with 9 bases between them. Germline loops: CDR1 SNHLY, CDR2 FYNNEI. This CDR3 is CASRLQHNQPQHF. For the CDR3, the DNA is TGTGCCAGCAGGCTGCAGCACAATCAGCCCCAGCATTTT.

This clonotype was found many times. V and J are TRBV28 and TRBJ1-5; D is uncertain. CDR3 size: 13 residues. The V end was cut by 1 base, the J end by 7 bases, with 8 bases between. CDR1 and CDR2 (germline): MDHEN, SYDVKM. The CDR3 DNA reads TGTGCCAGCAGTTTATCGGGATTGCAGCCCCAGCATTTT. This translates into CASSLSGLQPQHF.

This clonotype was observed at least ten times. This sequence joins TRBV28 and TRBJ2-7, with D possibly matching TRBD1 (6 bases). V lost 8 bases, J lost 2 bases, and 19 bases lay in between. The V gene's germline CDR1 is MDHEN and CDR2 SYDVKM. This CDR3 region has 15 residues. CDR3 bases: TGTGCCAGCCAGGGGACACCGGATGGTCCCTACGAGCAGTACTTC. Its translation is CASQGTPDGPYEQYF.

This clonotype was detected only a few times. The chain recombines TRBV11-2 with TRBJ1-2, with 9 bases matching TRBD1. CDR1 is SGHAT and CDR2 is FQNNGV in the germline V gene. Trimming at V came to 4 bases and at J to 7 bases, leaving 4 bases not matched to a gene. This CDR3 region has 13 residues. The chain's CDR3 is CASSSGTGSGYTF. In DNA form, the CDR3 reads TGTGCCAGCAGCTCCGGGACAGGGTCTGGCTACACCTTC. The variable domain in full, with the rest retrieved from reference TRBV11-2 and TRBJ1-2, is EAGVAQSPRYKIIEKRQSVAFWCNPISGHATLYWYQQILGQGPKLLIQFQNNGVVDDSQLPKDRFSAERLKGVDSTLKIQPAKLEDSAVYLCASSSGTGSGYTFGSGTRLTVV.

This clonotype showed up many times. V is TRBV6-1 and J is TRBJ1-5; TRBD1 might be the D (6 bases). The germline gives CDR1 MNHNS, CDR2 SASEGT. V was shortened by 4 bases and J by 6 bases, with 16 bases between the two germline ends. This CDR3 region has 15 residues. The DNA for the CDR3 is TGTGCCAGCAGTGGGCACCAGGGGTTTGGTCAGCCCCAGCATTTT. It encodes CASSGHQGFGQPQHF.

This clonotype was seen repeatedly, ten times or more. The V call is TRBV29-1, the J call TRBJ1-1, with 7 bases aligning to TRBD1. Germline V gene sequence: CDR1 SQVTM, CDR2 ANQGSEA. This CDR3 spans 13 amino acids. J lost 13 bases, V lost 3 bases, and 14 bases had no gene match. The CDR3 DNA sequence: TGCAGCGTTGAGACAGGGCTTGGGCGAAGTGGTTTCTTT. Residues: CSVETGLGRSGFF.

CDR3 DNA: TGTGCCAGCAGCACCGCCAGCGGGAGGGCCCCCAATGAGCAGTTCTTC. Its protein product is CASSTASGRAPNEQFF. V and J are TRBV7-8 and TRBJ2-1; TRBD2 matches at 10 bases. Per the germline V gene, CDR1 is SGHVS and CDR2 is FQNEAQ. V was pared by 5 bases and J by 6 bases, with 10 bases of the junction left unmatched. The CDR3 covers 16 residues.

For this clonotype: One end of the junction is discordant with germline, which a read error may explain. V gene TRBV3-1 combines with J gene TRBJ2-7; TRBD2 agrees at 10 bases. There are 15 residues in the CDR3. CDR1 LGHDT and CDR2 YNNKEL come from the germline V gene (reference sequence). The CDR3 coding sequence is TGCGCCAGCAGCCAAGGTGGGACTAGCGTCAACGAGCAGTACTTC. Its translation: CASSQGGTSVNEQYF.

This clonotype was counted a few times. At one boundary the junction diverges from the germline segment, which might be a read error. The CDR3 reads CASSDSALGLKSRDTQYF. The CDR3 region has the DNA TGTGCCAGCAGTGACTCGGCCCTGGGACTTAAATCGCGGGATACGCAGTATTTT. The chain joins TRBV6-5 to TRBJ2-3, with a weak D call TRBD2 (6 bases). This CDR3 has 18 residues. Germline assignment: CDR1 MNHEY and CDR2 SVGAGI.